A single sample gave rise to the 5 T cell receptor beta chains below, sequenced in a study of blood T cell repertoires in COVID-19. TCRdb keeps only in-frame clones here, not all; method: immunoSEQ multiplex PCR. Of about 200,000 clones in the sample, 60% to 85% were seen once. Sample: peripheral blood. These TCRs come from a woman aged 70-85 years with acute or convalescent COVID-19.

The chain recombines TRBV2 with TRBJ1-6; tentative D call: TRBD1 (5 bases). The germline CDR1 and CDR2 sequences are SNHLY and FYNNEI. The CDR3 covers 15 residues. Trimming shortened V by 2 bases and J by 4 bases, and 9 bases separated the two germline ends. CDR3 sequence: CASSERGSYNSPLHF. The CDR3 DNA sequence: TGTGCCAGCAGTGAAAGGGGATCTTATAATTCACCCCTCCACTTT.

This sequence joins TRBV7-2 and TRBJ1-1; tentatively, D is TRBD1 (5 bases). Per germline, CDR1 SGHTA and CDR2 FQGNSA. Trimming removed 8 bases at V and 5 bases at J, with 18 bases between. CDR3 size: 14 residues. The DNA of the CDR3 is TGTGCCAGCGGCAGTATGGGAAAGGGGACTGAAGCTTTCTTT. Translating it yields CASGSMGKGTEAFF.

This clone was observed a few times. DNA of the CDR3: TGTGCCAGCAGCCAAAGCTCGGCGGGGGACCTGTTTTTT. This gives the protein CASSQSSAGDLFF. This chain links TRBV11-3 with TRBJ1-4; maybe TRBD1 (5 bases). Germline lookup yields CDR1 SGHNT and CDR2 YENEEA. The CDR3 is 13 amino acids. Trimming cost V 5 bases and J 14 bases, with 18 bases left between them.

This rearrangement joins TRBV18 to TRBJ1-3; 8 nucleotides match TRBD1. In germline, CDR1 is KGHSH, CDR2 LQKENI. Germline trimming cut 9 bases from V and 2 bases from J; bases unmatched to any gene: 12. The CDR3 is made up of 16 amino acids. CDR3 protein: CASSPGGAQTGNTIYF. The CDR3 DNA is TGTGCCAGTTCTCCAGGGGGCGCACAGACTGGAAACACCATATATTTT.

V usage is TRBV21-1 and J usage is TRBJ2-2; the D call TRBD2 from the table was never checked on the DNA. TRBV21-1 corresponds to a pseudogene. This CDR3 comprises 12 residues. CDR3: CASSKMRWELFF. CDR3 nucleotide sequence: TGTGCCAGCAGCAAAATGCGGTGGGAGCTGTTTTTT.